The 2 T cell receptor beta chains below were found in one sample sequenced in a study of blood T cell repertoires in COVID-19. Profiling relied on immunoSEQ multiplex PCR, and the TCRdb table lists in-frame clones only, not all of them. This sample yields about 35,000 clones, of which 87% are seen a single time; 10% belongs to the top ten. The sample taken for sequencing was peripheral blood. The receptor source for this set is an elderly man with active COVID-19.

This chain links TRBV6-6 with TRBJ1-1; TRBD1 matches 9 bases. The junction had 9 bases not matched to a gene; V was cut back by 6 bases and J by 7 bases. Per germline, CDR1 MNHNY and CDR2 SVGAGI (reference sequence). The CDR3 loop spans 14 amino acids. CDR3 nucleotides: TGTGCCAGCAGACTAGGACAGGGGACAGTTGAAGCTTTCTTT. This encodes CASRLGQGTVEAFF.

The chain combines TRBV30 with TRBJ2-7, with 10 bases lining up with TRBD2. V was clipped by 2 bases and J by 0 bases; unmatched bases: 7. CDR1 GTSNPN and CDR2 SVGIG come from the germline V gene (reference sequence). The CDR3 totals 16 residues. The CDR3 bases are TGTGCCTGGAGTAAACCCCTAGCGGGAGTCTCCTACGAGCAGTACTTC. Residues: CAWSKPLAGVSYEQYF.